This TCR beta chain was identified during a study of shared clonotypes between healthy human individuals. Whole-study results and caveats: It was the non-shared clonotypes that had lower generation probabilities than clonotypes shared by all four donors.

As regards this clone: Its matching antigen is unknown.

CDR1 and CDR2 from the germline V gene are SQVTM and ANQGSEA. V dropped 2 bases and J dropped 1; count of bases not matched to a gene: 10. The CDR3 runs to 16 residues. Clones were sequenced by immunoSEQ multiplex PCR, and TCRdb holds only the in-frame ones, with some missing. The repertoire has about 1 million clones, around four fifths of them found once; the top ten carry approximately 1.3%. The J gene is TRBJ1-1, the V gene TRBV29-1; TRBD1 matches 7 bases. This clonotype was obtained from a man younger than 35 in good health. The material sequenced was memory CD4+ T cells sorted from blood. Subset: CD45RA-negative fraction. As DNA, the CDR3 is TGCAGCGTTGAACTCCGGACAGGCGCCTCGAACACTGAAGCTTTCTTT. Encoded protein: CSVELRTGASNTEAFF.